A single sample gave rise to the 8 T cell receptor beta chains below, sequenced in a study of control samples from healthy donors and cancer patients. The method was immunoSEQ multiplex PCR; TCRdb's version includes in-frame clones alone and lacks a portion of them. The sample lists roughly 93,000 clones, about 88% occurring once. The sequencing sample was made of PBMCs. These receptor sequences come from a woman aged 50 to 65 with colorectal cancer.

This sequence joins TRBV2 and TRBJ1-1, with D hard to call. This CDR3 has 13 residues. CDR1 and CDR2 from the germline V gene are SNHLY and FYNNEI. V lost 8 bases, J lost 8 bases, and 18 bases lay in between. This CDR3 reads CASLLSGMAEAFF. CDR3 bases: TGTGCCAGCCTCCTCTCGGGGATGGCCGAAGCTTTCTTT.

This rearrangement joins TRBV30 to TRBJ1-5; 10 bases fit TRBD1. This CDR3 contains 15 residues. The trim removed 3 bases at V and 2 bases at J, leaving 4 bases unmatched. Germline V gives CDR1 GTSNPN, CDR2 SVGIG (reference sequence). The CDR3 DNA sequence: TGTGCCTGGAGGTCCGGGACAGGGGGCAATCAGCCCCAGCATTTT. Translated, it gives CAWRSGTGGNQPQHF.

The J gene is TRBJ2-3, the V gene TRBV6-4; 7 bases map to TRBD1. Germline CDR1 and CDR2: MRHNA and SNTAGT. The CDR3 loop spans 15 amino acids. With 6 bases clipped from V and 1 base from J, the junction kept 7 bases outside the gene matches. The CDR3 DNA sequence: TGTGCCAGCAGCGGACAGGCCGGTGGCACAGATACGCAGTATTTT. This encodes CASSGQAGGTDTQYF.

The gene calls are TRBV4-1 and TRBJ1-5; the D gene is possibly TRBD1 (5 bases). Germline V gives CDR1 MGHRA, CDR2 YSYEKL. The germline V and J ends were trimmed by 0 bases and 6 bases, with 18 bases remaining between them. The CDR3 has 17 residues. The CDR3 nucleotides read TGCGCCAGCAGCCAAGATTATTGGGCAGGGTTAGGTCAGCCCCAGCATTTT. Translation gives CASSQDYWAGLGQPQHF.

This chain uses TRBV19 with TRBJ2-3; no clear D. V dropped 3 bases and J dropped 3 bases, with 4 bases sitting between them. The CDR3 runs 12 residues. The germline gives CDR1 LNHDA, CDR2 SQIVND (reference sequence). The CDR3 region is CASSIRTDTQYF. CDR3 DNA: TGTGCCAGTAGTATCAGGACAGATACGCAGTATTTT. Combining the CDR3 with reference TRBV19 and TRBJ2-3 gives the whole variable domain DGGITQSPKYLFRKEGQNVTLSCEQNLNHDAMYWYRQDPGQGLRLIYYSQIVNDFQKGDIAEGYSVSREKKESFPLTVTSAQKNPTAFYLCASSIRTDTQYFGPGTRLTVL.

The chain employs TRBV5-1 and TRBJ1-5; 8 positions match TRBD1. CDR3 length: 14 amino acids. Trimming cost V 7 bases and J 6 bases; bases outside gene matches: 9. Germline lookup yields CDR1 SGHRS and CDR2 YFSETQ. Here the CDR3 DNA reads TGCGCCAGCCCGACGGACAGGGCCGTTCAGCCCCAGCATTTT. Protein product: CASPTDRAVQPQHF.

The genes are TRBV7-8 and TRBJ2-7; a weak D match, TRBD1 (5 bases). The germline gives CDR1 SGHVS, CDR2 FQNEAQ. The CDR3 loop spans 14 amino acids. Trimming took 1 base from V and 6 from J, leaving 13 bases between them. The CDR3 DNA is TGTGCCAGCAGCTTAGAGAGGACAACTTCCGAGCAGTACGTC. Amino acid sequence: CASSLERTTSEQYV.

This clone showed up just a few times. The chain combines TRBV19 with TRBJ2-6; D may be TRBD1 (6 bases). Germline CDR1 and CDR2: LNHDA and SQIVND (reference sequence). The ends were cut back, 11 bases at V and 0 bases at J, with 20 bases in the middle. The CDR3 extends over 17 amino acids. The chain's CDR3 is CACSRGTDSSGANVLTF. CDR3 coding DNA: TGTGCCTGCTCAAGGGGGACCGATAGCTCTGGGGCCAACGTCCTGACTTTC.